This is a list of T cell receptor beta chains from one sample in a study of beta chain features in type 1 diabetes. The data were produced by immunoSEQ multiplex PCR, yet TCRdb's version contains in-frame clones alone and is incomplete. The sample includes fewer than 200,000 clones, 10% seen only once; the top ten take 0.5%. The sample taken for sequencing was central memory CD4+ T cells from blood. The receptor source for this set is a young man with type 1 diabetes. Both conserved end residues are part of each CDR3. The D gene is left open where the match is weak. Not all rows give a size; the values are once, few, many and, for expanded clones, a class.

13	TRBJ2-7	few	-	TRBV5-6	TGTGCCACCCAGGGGATTAATTCATACGAGCAGTACTTC	CATQGINSYEQYF
15	TRBJ2-1	few	TRBD1	TRBV11-2	TGTGCCAGCAGCCGGACAGGGGCCTCTTACAATGAGCAGTTCTTC	CASSRTGASYNEQFF
15	TRBJ2-1	-	TRBD1	TRBV11-1	TGTGCCAGCAGCTCATTCAGGGGGCGCGGAAATGAGCAGTTCTTC	CASSSFRGRGNEQFF
17	TRBJ2-7	few	TRBD2	TRBV15	TGTGCCACCAGCAGGGCAAGACTAGCGGGAGCGATCTACGAGCAGTACTTC	CATSRARLAGAIYEQYF
18	TRBJ2-3	-	TRBD1	TRBV25-1	TGTGCCAGCAGTGGCACTACCGACAGGGGAAGGTGGACAGATACGCAGTATTTT	CASSGTTDRGRWTDTQYF
15	TRBJ2-3	few	-	TRBV7-3	TGTGCCAGCAGCCTGGGACTTTCTAGCACAGATACGCAGTATTTT	CASSLGLSSTDTQYF
13	TRBJ2-1	few	TRBD2	TRBV7-9	TGTGCCAGCCGGCTAGCGGGTTACAATGAGCAGTTCTTC	CASRLAGYNEQFF
15	TRBJ1-5	-	TRBD1	TRBV18	TGTGCCAGCTCACAACAGGGGAATAGCAATCAGCCCCAGCATTTT	CASSQQGNSNQPQHF
15	TRBJ2-1	-	-	TRBV5-6	TGTGCCAGCAGCTTAGTAGCGGGGAGGGGGCATGAGCAGTTCTTC	CASSLVAGRGHEQFF
12	TRBJ2-3	few	-	TRBV7-8	TGTGCCAGCAGCTTACACACAGATACGCAGTATTTT	CASSLHTDTQYF
15	TRBJ1-1	-	-	TRBV7-3	TGTGCCAGCAGCTTAACTGGCTCCCGGGGAACTGAAGCTTTCTTT	CASSLTGSRGTEAFF
13	TRBJ2-3	-	-	TRBV11-2	TGTGCCAGCAGCTTTACCCTAGCTGATACGCAGTATTTT	CASSFTLADTQYF
15	TRBJ2-2	few	-	TRBV5-4	TGTGCCAGCAGCTTGGGGACAGCCTACACCGGGGAGCTGTTTTTT	CASSLGTAYTGELFF
15	TRBJ2-3	-	-	TRBV28	TGTGCCGGCTGCTCGGGACTCTCTAGCACAGATACGCAGTATTTT	CAGCSGLSSTDTQYF
13	TRBJ1-2	-	TRBD1	TRBV6-4	TGTGCCAGCAGTTTGGGACAGGGGAGAGGCTACACCTTC	CASSLGQGRGYTF
11	TRBJ2-5	-	-	TRBV30	TGTGCCTGGAGTGCGTTGGAGACCCAGTACTTC	CAWSALETQYF
17	TRBJ2-7	-	TRBD2	TRBV4-3	TGCGCCAGCAGCCAAGAGACGTCGGCGGGAGGTACCTACGAGCAGTACTTC	CASSQETSAGGTYEQYF
13	TRBJ2-1	-	-	TRBV7-6	TGTGCCAGCAGCTTAGCGTCCGGGGGTGAGCAGTTCTTC	CASSLASGGEQFF
16	TRBJ2-1	few	-	TRBV6-5	TGTGCCAGCAGTTACTCGACTGATTTCCAGATCAATGAGCAGTTCTTC	CASSYSTDFQINEQFF
16	TRBJ1-4	-	-	TRBV11-2	TGTGCCAGCAGCTTAGATGTACGGGTTAACGATGAAAAACTGTTTTTT	CASSLDVRVNDEKLFF
14	TRBJ2-5	-	-	TRBV4-1	TGCGCCAGCAGACTAGCCGGGACTGAAGAGACCCAGTACTTC	CASRLAGTEETQYF
13	TRBJ2-3	-	TRBD2	TRBV6-4	TGTGCCAGCAGAGGCGGGAGCGCAGATACGCAGTATTTT	CASRGGSADTQYF
12	TRBJ2-7	-	-	TRBV28	TGTGCCAGCAGTCCTCCGTTAGAGGGGCAGTACTTC	CASSPPLEGQYF
15	TRBJ2-6	few	-	TRBV6-5	TGTGCCAGCAGTTACATCAGGGCTGGGGCCAACGTCCTGACTTTC	CASSYIRAGANVLTF
14	TRBJ2-3	-	TRBD1	TRBV7-9	TGTGCCAGCAGCTTCCAGGGGGCCACAGATACGCAGTATTTT	CASSFQGATDTQYF
14	TRBJ1-2	few	TRBD1	TRBV9	TGTGCCAGCAGCACGTCCGGGACAGACTTTGGCTACACCTTC	CASSTSGTDFGYTF
13	TRBJ2-1	-	-	TRBV7-2	TGTGCCAGCAGCCAAAGTTCCCTAGGTGAGCAGTTCTTC	CASSQSSLGEQFF
14	TRBJ2-3	few	-	TRBV4-2	TGTGCCAGCAAAACTAGCCGGAACACAGATACGCAGTATTTT	CASKTSRNTDTQYF
14	TRBJ2-3	-	TRBD2	TRBV2	TGTGCCAGCAGCCCGGGACTAGCCACAGATACGCAGTATTTT	CASSPGLATDTQYF
16	TRBJ1-1	-	TRBD1	TRBV4-1	TGCGCCAGCAGCCAAGATAGGAGGGGGCTTGGCACTGAAGCTTTCTTT	CASSQDRRGLGTEAFF
13	TRBJ2-5	-	-	TRBV14	TGTGCCAGCAGCCAAGGCTTGAGAGAGACCCAGTACTTC	CASSQGLRETQYF
11	TRBJ2-7	few	-	TRBV19	TGTGCCAGTTCCCAACACGTCGAGCAGTACTTC	CASSQHVEQYF
15	TRBJ2-7	few	-	TRBV6-5	TGTGCCAGCAGTTACTCGTGGGGGGTAGGCTACGAGCAGTACTTC	CASSYSWGVGYEQYF
13	TRBJ1-2	few	TRBD1	TRBV28	TGTGCCAGCAGGATTACAGGGGCCGCTGGCTACACCTTC	CASRITGAAGYTF
14	TRBJ2-3	-	-	TRBV7-9	TGTGCCAGCAGCTCGGGACTCCACACAGATACGCAGTATTTT	CASSSGLHTDTQYF
13	TRBJ2-7	few	TRBD1	TRBV28	TGTGCCAGCAGCACAGGGGGTAACTACGAGCAGTACTTC	CASSTGGNYEQYF
14	TRBJ2-7	few	TRBD2	TRBV5-1	TGCGCCAGCGGCACAGCGGGAAGTACCTACGAGCAGTACTTC	CASGTAGSTYEQYF
13	TRBJ1-1	-	TRBD1	TRBV6-5	TGTGCCAGCAGGGAGACAGGGGACACTGAAGCTTTCTTT	CASRETGDTEAFF
15	TRBJ2-1	-	TRBD1	TRBV9	TGTGCCAGCAGCCACACGGACAGGGGTGGCAATGAGCAGTTCTTC	CASSHTDRGGNEQFF
14	TRBJ2-1	few	-	TRBV14	TGTGCCAGCAGCCGCCGGCCGGAGGGGAATGAGCAGTTCTTC	CASSRRPEGNEQFF
16	TRBJ2-3	-	TRBD2	TRBV19	TGTGCCAGTAGTCTCGGACTAGCGGGAGTTGAAGATACGCAGTATTTT	CASSLGLAGVEDTQYF
12	TRBJ2-7	-	-	TRBV5-1	TGCGCCAGCAGCTTGGAGGGGCACGAGCAGTACTTC	CASSLEGHEQYF
15	TRBJ2-6	many	-	TRBV29-1	TGCAGCGTCGCCACAGGAAACTCTGGGGCCAACGTCCTGACTTTC	CSVATGNSGANVLTF
15	TRBJ1-2	-	TRBD1	TRBV18	TGTGCCAGCTCGACCAGAACAGGGGGCGATTTAGGCTACACCTTC	CASSTRTGGDLGYTF
13	TRBJ2-1	few	TRBD1	TRBV6-1	TGTGCCAGCAGTGTTGACAGGGTGAATGAGCAGTTCTTC	CASSVDRVNEQFF
12	TRBJ2-2	-	-	TRBV5-4	TGTGCCAGCAGCTTGGACTCCGGGGAGCTGTTTTTT	CASSLDSGELFF
13	TRBJ1-2	many	-	TRBV7-9	TGTGCCAGCAGCCAGAACAGAATCTATGGCTACACCTTC	CASSQNRIYGYTF
12	TRBJ1-2	-	-	TRBV4-2	TGTGCCAGCAGCCAAGATGCAGATGGCTACACCTTC	CASSQDADGYTF
13	TRBJ2-7	-	-	TRBV30	TGTGCCTGGTTTGGGCAGGGGGGATACGAGCAGTACTTC	CAWFGQGGYEQYF
15	TRBJ2-3	-	-	TRBV5-4	TGTGCCAGCAGCTTGACAGGTCCGCACACAGATACGCAGTATTTT	CASSLTGPHTDTQYF
14	TRBJ2-3	-	TRBD1	TRBV29-1	TGCAGCGCCGACGGGGGGACAGGGTCAGATACGCAGTATTTT	CSADGGTGSDTQYF
15	TRBJ2-1	-	TRBD2	TRBV7-6	TGTGCCAGCAGCTGGACGGGAGGCTCCTACAATGAGCAGTTCTTC	CASSWTGGSYNEQFF
15	TRBJ2-7	few	-	TRBV5-1	TGCGCCAGCAGCTTGTATCTTTCGGGGGACTACGAGCAGTACTTC	CASSLYLSGDYEQYF
15	TRBJ1-1	few	TRBD1	TRBV11-1	TGTGCCAGCAGCTACGACAGGGCGGGTAACACTGAAGCTTTCTTT	CASSYDRAGNTEAFF
15	TRBJ2-7	few	TRBD1	TRBV28	TGTGCCACCGTCGGACAGGGGGCGGTGGGCTACGAGCAGTACTTC	CATVGQGAVGYEQYF
16	TRBJ2-1	-	TRBD2	TRBV5-1	TGCGCCAGCAGCTTGGTGGGGGGGACGGGCTACAATGAGCAGTTCTTC	CASSLVGGTGYNEQFF
17	TRBJ2-7	-	-	TRBV23-1	TGCGCCAGCAGTCAATTCTCCCGCCAGGGTAAGATCTACGAGCAGTACTTC	CASSQFSRQGKIYEQYF
15	TRBJ2-3	-	-	TRBV18	TGTGCCAGCTCACCAATGAGGGAGAGCACAGATACGCAGTATTTT	CASSPMRESTDTQYF
12	TRBJ2-3	-	-	TRBV28	TGTGCCAGCAGTCGACAGACAGATACGCAGTATTTT	CASSRQTDTQYF